This T cell receptor (beta chain) was obtained from a study of cytomegalovirus exposure and HLA in healthy donors. General study findings and limits: Across donors, presence/absence analyses took sequencing depth to be roughly uniform.

The PCR ran on 60 Vbeta and 13 Jbeta primers. Sequenced by immunoSEQ multiplex PCR; TCRdb stores in-frame clones only, minus some. The sample lists some 87,000 clones, about 74% occurring once. In this sample, this clone turned up a few times. Antigen specificity is unknown. This CDR3 contains 12 residues. V lost 4 bases, J lost 5 bases, and 2 bases stayed unmatched. Germline loops: CDR1 SQVTM, CDR2 ANQGSEA. The sample consisted of PBMCs. The chain joins TRBV29-1 to TRBJ2-4, with 7 positions matching TRBD1. This TCR was recovered from a woman in her 50s in good health and CMV-seropositive. The CDR3 spells CSVGDSQNIQYF. The CDR3 DNA sequence: TGCAGCGTTGGGGACAGCCAAAACATTCAGTACTTC.